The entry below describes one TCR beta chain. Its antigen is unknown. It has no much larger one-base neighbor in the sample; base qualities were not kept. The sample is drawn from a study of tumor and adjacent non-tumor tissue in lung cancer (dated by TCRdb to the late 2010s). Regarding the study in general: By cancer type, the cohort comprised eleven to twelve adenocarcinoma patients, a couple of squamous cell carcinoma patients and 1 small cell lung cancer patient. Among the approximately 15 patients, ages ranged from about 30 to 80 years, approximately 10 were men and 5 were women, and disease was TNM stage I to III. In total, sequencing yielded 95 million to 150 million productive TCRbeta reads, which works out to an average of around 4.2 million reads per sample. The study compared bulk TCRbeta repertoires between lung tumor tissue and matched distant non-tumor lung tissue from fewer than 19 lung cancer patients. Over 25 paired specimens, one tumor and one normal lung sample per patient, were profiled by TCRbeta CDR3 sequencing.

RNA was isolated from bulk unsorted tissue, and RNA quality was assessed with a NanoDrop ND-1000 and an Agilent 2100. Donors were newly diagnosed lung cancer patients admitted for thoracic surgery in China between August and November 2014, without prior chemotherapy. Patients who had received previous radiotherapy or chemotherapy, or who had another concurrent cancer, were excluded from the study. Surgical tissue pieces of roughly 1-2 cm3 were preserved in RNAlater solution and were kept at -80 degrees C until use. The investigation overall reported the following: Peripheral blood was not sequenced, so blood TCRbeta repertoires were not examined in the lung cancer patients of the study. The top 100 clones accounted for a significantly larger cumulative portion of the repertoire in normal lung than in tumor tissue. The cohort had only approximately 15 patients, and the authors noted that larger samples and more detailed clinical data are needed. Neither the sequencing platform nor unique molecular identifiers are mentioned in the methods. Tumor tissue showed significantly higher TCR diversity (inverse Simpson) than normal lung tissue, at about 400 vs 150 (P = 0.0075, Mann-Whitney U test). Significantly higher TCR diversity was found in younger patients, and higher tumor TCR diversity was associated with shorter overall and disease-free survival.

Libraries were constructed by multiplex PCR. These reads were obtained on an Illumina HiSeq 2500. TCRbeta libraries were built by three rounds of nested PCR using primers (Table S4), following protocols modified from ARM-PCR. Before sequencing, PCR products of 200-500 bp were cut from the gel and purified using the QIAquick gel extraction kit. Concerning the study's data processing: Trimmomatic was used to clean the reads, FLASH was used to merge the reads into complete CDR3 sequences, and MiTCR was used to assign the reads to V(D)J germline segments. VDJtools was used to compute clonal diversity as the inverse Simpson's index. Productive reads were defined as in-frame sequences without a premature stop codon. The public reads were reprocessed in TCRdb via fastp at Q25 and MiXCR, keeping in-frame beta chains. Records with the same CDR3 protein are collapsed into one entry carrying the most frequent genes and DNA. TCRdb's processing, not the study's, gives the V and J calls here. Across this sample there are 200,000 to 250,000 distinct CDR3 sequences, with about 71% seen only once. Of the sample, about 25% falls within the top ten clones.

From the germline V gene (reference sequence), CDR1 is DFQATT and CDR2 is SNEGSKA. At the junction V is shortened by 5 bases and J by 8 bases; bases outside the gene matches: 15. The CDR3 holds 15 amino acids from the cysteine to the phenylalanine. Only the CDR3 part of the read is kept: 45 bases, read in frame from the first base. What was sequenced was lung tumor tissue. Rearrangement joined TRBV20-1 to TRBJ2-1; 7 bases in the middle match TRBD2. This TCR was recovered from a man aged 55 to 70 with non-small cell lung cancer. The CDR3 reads CSAPGGSGSYYEQFF. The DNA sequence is TGCAGTGCTCCGGGGGGTAGCGGTAGTTACTATGAGCAGTTCTTC.